A single sample gave rise to the 14 T cell receptor beta chains below, sequenced in a study of blood T cell repertoires in COVID-19. Generated by immunoSEQ multiplex PCR, the TCRdb table keeps only in-frame clones and is missing some. In the table there are around 180,000 clones, roughly 80% of which are singletons. What was sequenced was peripheral blood. The receptor source for this set is a young woman with acute or convalescent COVID-19.

The genes are TRBV5-1 and TRBJ2-7, with D possibly matching TRBD2 (6 bases). Trimming left V 7 bases short and J 0 bases short, with 14 bases between. The germline V gene encodes CDR1 SGHRS and CDR2 YFSETQ. The CDR3 length is 14 residues. The CDR3 is CASRGTASSYEQYF. CDR3 DNA: TGCGCCAGCCGGGGGACGGCTAGCTCCTACGAGCAGTACTTC.

This clone has more than one count but fewer than ten. V and J are TRBV7-2 and TRBJ2-7; 7 nucleotides agree with TRBD2. There are 16 residues in the CDR3. CDR1 is SGHTA and CDR2 is FQGNSA in the germline V gene. V lost 1 base and J lost 2; bases outside the gene matches: 8. The CDR3 DNA reads TGTGCCAGCAGCTTAGTATGGGGAGGGTTAACCTACGAGCAGTACTTC. Translated, it gives CASSLVWGGLTYEQYF.

The chain is built from TRBV7-2 and TRBJ1-6; TRBD1 might be the D (5 bases). Germline-derived CDR1 and CDR2 are SGHTA and FQGNSA. The CDR3 is 15 amino acids. V was shortened by 1 base and J by 16 bases, with 20 bases between the two germline ends. The CDR3 DNA sequence: TGTGCCAGCAGCTTAGTTGGGACTGACCATGGAGAACTCCACTTT. Amino acids: CASSLVGTDHGELHF.

This clone has only a few counts. V usage is TRBV9 and J usage is TRBJ2-7; 13 bases line up with TRBD2. Germline assignment: CDR1 SGDLS and CDR2 YYNGEE. The CDR3 length is 15 residues. Trimming cost V 0 bases and J 9 bases; bases outside gene matches: 6. DNA for the CDR3: TGTGCCAGCAGCGTAGGGACTAGCGGGAGTAAAGTGCAGTACTTC. Translation: CASSVGTSGSKVQYF.

In this sample, this clone turned up a few times. The chain couples TRBV9 to TRBJ2-2, with D maybe TRBD2 (6 bases). V lost 6 bases and J lost 1, with 10 bases in between. Germline loops: CDR1 SGDLS, CDR2 YYNGEE. This CDR3 region has 14 residues. CDR3: CASTRGRNTGELFF. As DNA, the CDR3 is TGTGCCAGCACCCGGGGGAGGAACACCGGGGAGCTGTTTTTT. Based on the CDR3 plus reference TRBV9 and TRBJ2-2, the full variable domain is DSGVTQTPKHLITATGQRVTLRCSPRSGDLSVYWYQQSLDQGLQFLIQYYNGEERAKGNILERFSAQQFPDLHSELNLSSLELGDSALYFCASTRGRNTGELFFGEGSRLTVL.

A note on this clone: This same CDR3 is encoded by further DNA sequences in the sample. The rearrangement joins TRBV12-3 or TRBV12-4 to TRBJ2-7, with 10 bases lining up with TRBD1. Trimming cost V 3 bases and J 4 bases; bases outside gene matches: 0. The CDR3 sequence is 13 residues long. The CDR3 region is CASSLGQGYEQYF. CDR3 coding DNA: TGTGCCAGCAGTTTGGGACAGGGGTACGAGCAGTACTTC.

The chain uses TRBV2 and TRBJ1-5; TRBD1 agrees at 10 bases. V dropped 5 bases and J dropped 6; count of bases not matched to a gene: 4. The CDR3 consists of 14 residues. Germline CDR1 reads SNHLY; CDR2 reads FYNNEI. The CDR3 is CASSWDRGGQPQHF. For the CDR3, the DNA is TGTGCCAGCAGTTGGGACAGGGGCGGTCAGCCCCAGCATTTT.

In this sample, this clone turned up once. The chain has TRBV6-2 or TRBV6-3 and TRBJ1-1; TRBD1 agrees at 7 bases. Germline loops: CDR1 MNHEY, CDR2 SVGEGT. V lost 4 bases to trimming and J lost 2 bases; unmatched junction nucleotides: 10. This CDR3 is built from 16 residues. The CDR3 coding sequence is TGTGCCAGCAGTTGGGCCCCCGGGACAGAAAACACTGAAGCTTTCTTT. Its protein is CASSWAPGTENTEAFF.

The chain links TRBV19 to TRBJ1-1; no firm D call. Looked up from germline, CDR1 is LNHDA and CDR2 is SQIVND (reference sequence). The CDR3 extends over 14 amino acids. V lost 1 base, J lost 0 bases, and 6 bases lay in between. CDR3 amino acids: CASSIVRMNTEAFF. Here the CDR3 DNA reads TGTGCCAGTAGTATAGTGCGTATGAACACTGAAGCTTTCTTT. Together with reference TRBV19 and TRBJ1-1, the CDR3 gives the full variable domain: DGGITQSPKYLFRKEGQNVTLSCEQNLNHDAMYWYRQDPGQGLRLIYYSQIVNDFQKGDIAEGYSVSREKKESFPLTVTSAQKNPTAFYLCASSIVRMNTEAFFGQGTRLTVV.

At least ten counts were recorded for this clone. The rearrangement joins TRBV9 to TRBJ1-5; perhaps TRBD1 as D (5 bases). Germline-derived CDR1 and CDR2 are SGDLS and YYNGEE. The CDR3 spans 15 residues. Trimming left V 7 bases short and J 4 bases short, with 18 bases between. DNA of the CDR3: TGTGCCAGCTCGCGGGAGGCAGGGATGAATCAGCCCCAGCATTTT. It specifies CASSREAGMNQPQHF.

The chain couples TRBV3-1 (or the pseudogene TRBV3-2) to TRBJ2-5, with TRBD2 matching over 10 bases. The CDR3 consists of 14 residues. CDR1 is LGHDT and CDR2 is YNNKEL in the germline V gene (reference sequence). J gave up 3 bases and V 4 bases, and 2 bases lay outside the gene matches. CDR3 bases: TGTGCCAGCAGCCTAGCGGGGGGCGAAGAGACCCAGTACTTC. This gives the protein CASSLAGGEETQYF.

The rearrangement uses TRBV5-1 and TRBJ1-2; D remains unclear. CDR1 SGHRS and CDR2 YFSETQ come from the germline V gene. The ends were cut back, 1 base at V and 4 bases at J, with 11 bases in the middle. This CDR3 is built from 14 residues. The CDR3 region is CASSLLTGSYGYTF. As DNA, the CDR3 is TGCGCCAGCAGCTTGCTGACCGGGAGCTATGGCTACACCTTC.

This sequence joins TRBV5-1 and TRBJ2-3; possibly TRBD2 for D (5 bases). V lost 1 base and J lost 1, with 16 bases in between. This CDR3 spans 17 amino acids. Per germline, CDR1 SGHRS and CDR2 YFSETQ. CDR3 nucleotides: TGCGCCAGCAGCTTGTACGGGAAAGGCCCAGGCACAGATACGCAGTATTTT. Its protein product is CASSLYGKGPGTDTQYF.

The chain employs TRBV10-2 and TRBJ2-3; 8 positions match TRBD2. Unmatched junction bases numbered 13, after V lost 10 bases and J lost 4 bases. Germline CDR1 reads WSHSY; CDR2 reads SAAADI. This CDR3 contains 15 residues. CDR3 bases: TGCGCCACCCTCCCGGGAGGGCTAAGGGCAGATACGCAGTATTTT. It codes for CATLPGGLRADTQYF.